Listed here are 5 T cell receptor beta chains from one sample, sequenced in a study of blood T cell repertoires in COVID-19. Sequencing was performed with immunoSEQ multiplex PCR; in TCRdb, only in-frame clones are kept and a portion is missing. The table has approximately 290,000 clones, 80% to 85% seen once. Sequenced: peripheral blood. The receptors were sampled from a person aged 70 to 79 with COVID-19, enrolled during active disease.

This clone was counted once. The gene calls are TRBV19 and TRBJ2-2; 8 bases fit TRBD2. J lost 2 bases, V lost 6 bases, and 8 bases had no gene match. Germline V lookup: CDR1 LNHDA, CDR2 SQIVND (reference sequence). The CDR3 covers 16 residues. The CDR3 loop is CASRALAGANTGELFF. The CDR3 nucleotides read TGTGCCAGTAGGGCCCTAGCGGGTGCTAACACCGGGGAGCTGTTTTTT.

This clone was recorded a few times. The V gene is TRBV28, the J gene TRBJ1-5, with 8 bases fitting TRBD1. Germline loops: CDR1 MDHEN, CDR2 SYDVKM. The V and J ends lost 10 bases and 2 bases, in that order; junction bases with no gene match: 4. The CDR3 is made up of 13 amino acids. The chain's CDR3 is CATQDRGNQPQHF. CDR3 in DNA: TGTGCCACCCAGGACAGGGGCAATCAGCCCCAGCATTTT.

DNA of the CDR3: TGTGCCAGCAGCGCAACTTCTAGCGGCCTAGACGAGCAGTACTTC. Its translation is CASSATSSGLDEQYF. The rearrangement uses TRBV9 and TRBJ2-7; TRBD2 matches at 7 bases. Losses at the gene ends were 3 bases for V and 5 bases for J; bases not matched to a gene: 11. Germline V gene sequence: CDR1 SGDLS, CDR2 YYNGEE. The CDR3 has 15 amino acids.

The V and J genes are TRBV5-1 and TRBJ2-7; D is possibly TRBD2 (8 bases). Germline CDR1 and CDR2: SGHRS and YFSETQ. The length of the CDR3 is 15 residues. V lost 4 bases and J 3 bases, leaving 17 bases between the germline ends. The CDR3 sequence is CASSPPGGGNYEQYF. The CDR3 nucleotides are TGCGCCAGCAGCCCGCCGGGAGGGGGCAACTACGAGCAGTACTTC. Supplemented by reference TRBV5-1 and TRBJ2-7, the full variable domain reads KAGVTQTPRYLIKTRGQQVTLSCSPISGHRSVSWYQQTPGQGLQFLFEYFSETQRNKGNFPGRFSGRQFSNSRSEMNVSTLELGDSALYLCASSPPGGGNYEQYFGPGTRLTVT.

The V and J genes are TRBV7-8 and TRBJ2-3, with 7 bases fitting TRBD1. This CDR3 comprises 15 residues. Per germline, CDR1 SGHVS and CDR2 FQNEAQ. Trimming removed 8 bases from V and 2 bases from J; junction bases left unmatched: 10. Written as DNA, the CDR3 is TGTGCCAGCCTTGTCCGGGACAGCCTCACAGATACGCAGTATTTT. Protein product: CASLVRDSLTDTQYF.